The 7 T cell receptor beta chains below come from one sample, sequenced in a study of blood T cells in healthy people across ages. PCR was performed a second time for about 6 to 11 cycles using a sample-barcoded 5' primer and a J-beta primer mix. From the 5' RACE reads, TCRdb called clonotypes with MiXCR, one entry per CDR3 protein. The table has about 930,000 distinct CDR3 sequences, roughly 28% seen once. These data also formed part of another study, on T cells of mothers and their children.

Source material: blood. Every receptor here comes from a woman aged 40-49 years in good health.

The chain is built from TRBV30 and TRBJ2-4, with D perhaps matching TRBD1 or TRBD2 (5 bases each). The J call could be wrong; TRBJ2-7 is a better fit for the DNA end. Germline V gives CDR1 GTSNPN, CDR2 SVGIG (reference sequence). The CDR3 runs to 13 residues. CDR3 amino acids: CAWSPGDGYEQYF. CDR3 nucleotide sequence: TGTGCCTGGAGTCCCGGGGACGGCTACGAGCAGTACTTC.

A word on this clonotype: One end of the junction varies from germline; a read error may be responsible. The genes are TRBV2 and TRBJ2-1; D may be TRBD1 (6 bases). Germline values: CDR1 SNHLY, CDR2 FYNNEI. This CDR3 spans 17 amino acids. The CDR3: CAGSVLVGAGLYNEQFF. The CDR3 DNA reads as TGTGCCGGCAGTGTTTTGGTGGGGGCCGGGCTCTACAATGAGCAGTTCTTC.

The chain couples TRBV12-3 or TRBV12-4 to TRBJ1-2, with 9 bases lining up with TRBD1. V lost 0 bases, J lost 6 bases, and 8 bases stayed unmatched. The CDR3 totals 16 residues. CDR3 protein: CASSLALVRDRDGYTF. DNA for the CDR3: TGTGCCAGCAGTTTAGCGCTAGTTAGGGACAGGGATGGCTACACCTTC.

J is TRBJ2-5 and V is TRBV20-1; TRBD2 matches 8 bases. The germline CDR1 and CDR2 sequences are DFQATT and SNEGSKA (reference sequence). Trimming at V came to 4 bases and at J to 5 bases, leaving 15 bases not matched to a gene. The CDR3 is 16 residues long. The CDR3 spells CSAIVEGRGAGETQYF. DNA for the CDR3: TGCAGTGCTATTGTTGAGGGGCGGGGGGCCGGGGAGACCCAGTACTTC.

This clonotype was counted a single time. The chain carries TRBV4-3 and TRBJ1-2; 8 nucleotides match TRBD1. The CDR3 contains 14 residues. CDR1 is LGHNA, CDR2 YSLEER, per germline. Trimming removed 4 bases from V and 2 bases from J; junction bases left unmatched: 3. Here the CDR3 DNA reads TGCGCCAGCAGCCCATACAGGGGGAACTATGGCTACACCTTC. Its translation: CASSPYRGNYGYTF.

The V gene is TRBV2, the J gene TRBJ1-4, with D unresolved. Germline V CDR1 and CDR2: SNHLY, FYNNEI. The CDR3 consists of 12 residues. V lost 5 bases and J 5 bases, leaving 6 bases between the germline ends. This chain's CDR3 is CASSLQNEKLFF. Written as DNA, the CDR3 is TGTGCCAGCAGTCTACAGAATGAAAAACTGTTTTTT.

A few counts support this clonotype. The chain has TRBV4-3 and TRBJ1-4, with D perhaps TRBD1 (6 bases). V was clipped by 0 bases and J by 8 bases, with 13 bases between them. Germline CDR1 is LGHNA and CDR2 is YSLEER. The CDR3 sequence is 15 residues long. DNA of the CDR3: TGCGCCAGCAGCCAAGACTATACAGGGTCCGAAAAACTGTTTTTT. It translates to CASSQDYTGSEKLFF.